This is a list of T cell receptor beta chains from one sample in a study of T cell clones after liver transplantation. Generated by immunoSEQ multiplex PCR, the TCRdb table keeps only in-frame clones and is missing some. The data show more than 20,000 clones, approximately 80% seen once. The source was CD8+ T cells from blood, collected 52 to 60 months after liver transplant. Every receptor here comes from a human patient who received a liver transplant. The T cells may come from the graft donor. The CDR3 runs from the conserved cysteine through the conserved F or W. D genes are given only for firm matches. Only part of the rows carry a size: once, few, many, or a class if the clone is expanded.

clone_size cdr3_length j_call v_call d_call cdr3_aa cdr3_nt
. 17 TRBJ2-1 TRBV11-2 TRBD1 CASSLERLWQGATEQFF TGTGCCAGCAGCTTAGAAAGGTTATGGCAGGGGGCAACTGAGCAGTTCTTC
few 14 TRBJ2-5 TRBV11-2 . CASSSESTEETQYF TGTGCCAGCAGCTCGGAGTCAACGGAAGAGACCCAGTACTTC
. 15 TRBJ2-5 TRBV27 . CASSFFRGNQETQYF TGTGCCAGCAGTTTTTTCCGGGGGAACCAAGAGACCCAGTACTTC
. 13 TRBJ1-4 TRBV6-5 . CASSYAQGEKLFF TGTGCCAGCAGTTACGCACAGGGAGAAAAACTGTTTTTT
. 14 TRBJ1-2 TRBV7-9 . CASSPNMGNYGYTF TGTGCCAGCAGCCCTAACATGGGTAACTATGGCTACACCTTC
. 13 TRBJ2-7 TRBV25-1 TRBD2 CATRIGGADEQYF TGTGCCACCCGAATCGGGGGGGCGGACGAGCAGTACTTC
. 14 TRBJ2-7 TRBV11-2 . CASSLAGNSYEQYF TGTGCCAGCAGCTTAGCAGGGAACTCCTACGAGCAGTACTTC
. 16 TRBJ2-3 TRBV27 . CASSLSWALREDTQYF TGTGCCAGCAGTTTATCTTGGGCCCTAAGAGAAGATACGCAGTATTTT
few 16 TRBJ2-5 TRBV5-6 TRBD2 CASSLVLAGGQETQYF TGTGCCAGCAGCTTGGTTCTAGCGGGGGGGCAAGAGACCCAGTACTTC
once 16 TRBJ1-2 TRBV6-1 . CASSDSPSNQDYGYTF TGTGCCAGCAGTGATTCCCCTTCGAACCAGGACTATGGCTACACCTTC
. 15 TRBJ2-3 TRBV6-1 TRBD1 CASSEGSWGQGTQYF TGTGCCAGCAGTGAAGGGTCGTGGGGACAGGGTACGCAGTATTTT
. 15 TRBJ2-3 TRBV27 . CASSSGVTNTDTQYF TGTGCCAGCAGTTCTGGGGTCACAAACACAGATACGCAGTATTTT
. 16 TRBJ2-1 TRBV27 . CASTSITLTGISKQFF TGTGCCAGCACATCTATTACACTGACAGGCATATCAAAGCAGTTCTTC
. 17 TRBJ2-3 TRBV7-6 TRBD2 CASSLAVLAGGTDTQYF TGTGCCAGCAGCTTAGCGGTACTAGCGGGGGGCACAGATACGCAGTATTTT
few 13 TRBJ2-7 TRBV11-2 TRBD1 CASSRQGYYEQYF TGTGCCAGCAGCCGACAGGGCTACTACGAGCAGTACTTC
. 15 TRBJ2-3 TRBV27 . CASSFGGLVTGTQYF TGTGCCAGCAGTTTTGGGGGACTTGTGACGGGTACGCAGTATTTT
. 13 TRBJ1-5 TRBV28 . CASHKGSYQPQHF TGTGCCAGCCATAAGGGGAGCTATCAGCCCCAGCATTTT
. 14 TRBJ1-5 TRBV6-6 TRBD1 CASRQGLDNQPQHF TGTGCCAGCAGACAGGGGCTTGACAATCAGCCCCAGCATTTT
. 14 TRBJ2-1 TRBV29-1 . CSVEGRGELNEQFF TGCAGCGTTGAGGGCAGGGGAGAGTTGAATGAGCAGTTCTTC
once 14 TRBJ2-7 TRBV21-1 . CASPRGTGSPEQYF TGTGCCAGTCCCCGAGGGACAGGGTCGCCCGAGCAGTACTTC
. 16 TRBJ2-1 TRBV27 . CASSTTFGRSYNEQFF TGTGCCAGCAGTACGACATTCGGCCGTTCCTACAATGAGCAGTTCTTC
. 16 TRBJ2-7 TRBV11-2 TRBD2 CASSLRGLAGAYEQYF TGTGCCAGCAGCTTAAGGGGCCTAGCGGGGGCCTACGAGCAGTACTTC
. 15 TRBJ2-7 TRBV9 . CASSVGTSSSYEQYF TGTGCCAGCAGCGTAGGAACTTCTAGCTCCTACGAGCAGTACTTC
few 14 TRBJ2-7 TRBV18 TRBD1 CASSLRDRPYEQYF TGTGCCAGCTCACTTAGGGACAGACCCTACGAGCAGTACTTC
. 11 TRBJ1-1 TRBV6-1 . CASSTGQWAFF TGTGCCAGCAGTACCGGACAGTGGGCTTTCTTT
. 15 TRBJ1-2 TRBV4-1 . CASSIGTLANYGYTF TGCGCCAGCAGCATTGGGACTTTAGCTAACTATGGCTACACCTTC
medium-sized 14 TRBJ1-3 TRBV19 . CASTEGNSGNTIYF TGTGCCAGTACGGAAGGGAACTCTGGAAACACCATATATTTT
. 13 TRBJ2-7 TRBV28 . CASSPGPSYEQYF TGTGCCAGCAGTCCGGGTCCCTCCTACGAGCAGTACTTC
few 14 TRBJ2-1 TRBV7-6 . CASSLAGGYNEQFF TGTGCCAGCAGCTTAGCGGGGGGCTACAATGAGCAGTTCTTC
. 17 TRBJ2-3 TRBV7-2 TRBD1 CASSLRYPTGDTDTQYF TGTGCCAGCAGCTTAAGGTACCCTACAGGGGACACAGATACGCAGTATTTT
. 14 TRBJ2-6 TRBV7-2 . CASSLVRGANVLTF TGTGCCAGCAGCTTAGTCCGGGGGGCCAACGTCCTGACTTTC
. 16 TRBJ2-1 TRBV28 TRBD2 CASSPYRDYSYNEQFF TGTGCCAGCAGCCCTTACCGGGACTACAGTTACAATGAGCAGTTCTTC
medium-sized 13 TRBJ2-2 TRBV30 . CAWSGGPAGELFF TGTGCCTGGAGTGGGGGGCCGGCCGGGGAGCTGTTTTTT
. 14 TRBJ2-5 TRBV30 . CAWSMGAKQETQYF TGTGCCTGGAGTATGGGGGCGAAGCAAGAGACCCAGTACTTC
once 16 TRBJ2-3 TRBV19 . CASTPRKGVNTDTQYF TGTGCCAGTACCCCCCGGAAAGGGGTAAACACAGATACGCAGTATTTT
. 14 TRBJ1-1 TRBV19 . CASSTPGKDIEAFF TGTGCCAGTAGTACCCCGGGGAAGGACATAGAAGCTTTCTTT
once 14 TRBJ2-1 TRBV7-2 TRBD2 CASSLAGGHNEQFF TGTGCCAGCAGCCTAGCGGGGGGGCACAATGAGCAGTTCTTC
. 15 TRBJ1-2 TRBV7-9 . CASSLGRGSGYGYTF TGTGCCAGCAGCTTGGGTCGGGGGAGCGGCTATGGCTACACCTTC
. 14 TRBJ1-2 TRBV11-2 TRBD1 CASSLVGTGDGYTF TGTGCCAGCAGCTTAGTGGGGACAGGGGACGGCTACACCTTC
. 13 TRBJ2-7 TRBV29-1 . CSVVGTVAYEQYF TGCAGCGTTGTCGGGACGGTGGCCTACGAGCAGTACTTC
. 14 TRBJ1-1 TRBV4-2 . CASSQEGKGTEAFF TGTGCCAGCAGCCAAGAGGGCAAGGGCACTGAAGCTTTCTTT
. 17 TRBJ2-1 TRBV27 TRBD2 CASTGTSGGPFYNEQFF TGTGCCAGCACCGGGACTAGCGGGGGCCCATTCTACAATGAGCAGTTCTTC
. 13 TRBJ2-5 TRBV7-3 . CASSLTAGETQYF TGTGCCAGCAGCCTTACTGCGGGAGAGACCCAGTACTTC
. 15 TRBJ1-1 TRBV9 . CASSGGNSGNTEAFF TGTGCCAGCAGTGGGGGGAACAGTGGGAACACTGAAGCTTTCTTT
few 16 TRBJ2-1 TRBV4-1 . CASSQEPASSYNEQFF TGCGCCAGCAGCCAAGAGCCAGCGAGCTCCTACAATGAGCAGTTCTTC
few 15 TRBJ1-6 TRBV27 . CASSWGQGLDSPLHF TGTGCCAGCAGTTGGGGGCAGGGGCTCGATTCACCCCTCCACTTT
. 17 TRBJ1-6 TRBV7-8 . CASSLGARIFDNSPLHF TGTGCCAGCAGCTTAGGGGCCAGAATTTTTGATAATTCACCCCTCCACTTT